The 3 T cell receptor beta chains below all came from one sample that was sequenced in a study of siplizumab effects on memory and regulatory T cells. The method was immunoSEQ multiplex PCR; TCRdb's version includes in-frame clones alone and lacks a portion of them. The sample yields some 62,000 clones, over 80% seen once. Sequencing was done on a sample of memory CD4+ T cells sorted from blood. These receptors came from a human donor in good health.

V and J are TRBV6-6 and TRBJ2-7, with TRBD1 identical over 10 bases. The CDR3 contains 15 residues. Trimming took 5 bases from V and 3 from J; bases not matched to a gene: 7. The germline V gene encodes CDR1 MNHNY and CDR2 SVGAGI (reference sequence). For the CDR3, the DNA is TGTGCCAGCAGTCTTACGGGGGACAGGGGCTACGAGCAGTACTTC. This sequence encodes CASSLTGDRGYEQYF.

This chain uses TRBV20-1 with TRBJ2-2; D is unresolved. The CDR3 is 11 residues long. V was shortened by 4 bases and J by 9 bases, with 9 bases between the two germline ends. Germline-derived CDR1 and CDR2 are DFQATT and SNEGSKA (reference sequence). CDR3 coding DNA: TGCAGTGCTAAGACAAGCCGGGAGCTGTTTTTT. Its translation: CSAKTSRELFF.

DNA for the CDR3: TGTGCCAGCAGCTTAACGGGACCCCAAGAGACCCAGTACTTC. Translated, it gives CASSLTGPQETQYF. The V call is TRBV7-9, the J call TRBJ2-5; TRBD1 or TRBD2 may be the D gene (5 bases each). The CDR3 covers 14 residues. The germline V and J ends were trimmed by 2 bases and 1 base, with 8 bases remaining between them. The germline V gene has CDR1 SEHNR and CDR2 FQNEAQ (reference sequence).